The next 32 T cell receptor beta chains were all read from a single sample in a study of T-cell memory formation after mild COVID-19. MiXCR, run by TCRdb on the 5' RACE reads, gives a single entry per CDR3 protein. Of 100,000 to 120,000 distinct CDR3 sequences listed, approximately 21% are singletons. Material for sequencing was PBMCs or a T cell subset sorted from them (not recorded which). These receptors all stem from a man aged 18 to 29 who had mild COVID-19 (a few samples of this study predate the infection). Cell type and time point are not known.

This clonotype turned up a few times. The CDR3 bases are TGTGCCAGCAGTTACGACCCCGGGTTGAACACCGGGGAGCTGTTTTTT. Its translation is CASSYDPGLNTGELFF. The chain carries TRBV6-5 and TRBJ2-2; D remains unclear. Germline values: CDR1 MNHEY, CDR2 SVGAGI. Trimming stripped 2 bases from V and 1 base from J, with 11 bases between. The length of the CDR3 is 16 residues.

The rearrangement joins TRBV28 to TRBJ2-3; 8 bases align to TRBD2. The CDR3 covers 16 residues. The trim removed 3 bases at V and 6 bases at J, leaving 11 bases unmatched. CDR1 is MDHEN, CDR2 SYDVKM, per germline. CDR3 sequence: CASSFGLAGLSDTQYF. CDR3 DNA sequence: TGTGCCAGCAGTTTCGGGCTAGCGGGTCTTTCTGATACGCAGTATTTT.

The chain employs TRBV4-3 and TRBJ2-4, with 9 bases that match TRBD1. CDR1 and CDR2 (germline): LGHNA, YSLEER. Trimming at V came to 4 bases and at J to 5 bases, leaving 0 bases not matched to a gene. The CDR3 runs 13 residues. CDR3 in amino acids: CASSRDRENIQYF. The CDR3 DNA is TGCGCCAGCAGCCGGGACAGGGAAAACATTCAGTACTTC.

This clonotype was observed a few times. The chain recombines TRBV7-8 with TRBJ2-3; the match to TRBD2 covers 9 bases. The CDR3 consists of 15 residues. Per the germline V gene, CDR1 is SGHVS and CDR2 is FQNEAQ. Trimming at V came to 5 bases and at J to 1 base, leaving 4 bases not matched to a gene. The CDR3 reads CASSNLAGGTDTQYF. The CDR3 DNA sequence: TGTGCCAGCAGCAACTTAGCGGGGGGCACAGATACGCAGTATTTT.

The table lists this clonotype with a few counts. V and J are TRBV12-3 or TRBV12-4 and TRBJ2-1, with 7 bases fitting TRBD2. CDR3 length: 14 residues. V shed 6 bases and J 3 bases; nucleotides not matched to a gene: 5. CDR3 region: CASRTSGVYNEQFF. In DNA form, the CDR3 reads TGTGCCAGCAGAACCAGCGGGGTCTACAATGAGCAGTTCTTC.

The chain carries TRBV7-6 and TRBJ2-5; no clear D. The CDR3 extends over 13 amino acids. The germline gives CDR1 SGHVS, CDR2 FNYEAQ. The V gene lost 1 base and the J gene lost 8 bases, with 11 bases spanning the gap. CDR3 residues: CASSLGQQYTQYF. The CDR3 coding sequence is TGTGCCAGCAGCTTAGGGCAACAATACACCCAGTACTTC.

The chain is built from TRBV15 and TRBJ2-7; possible D gene TRBD1, 6 bases. The V gene's germline CDR1 is LNHNV and CDR2 YYDKDF (reference sequence). This CDR3 has 13 residues. The germline V and J ends were trimmed by 2 bases and 4 bases, with 9 bases remaining between them. The CDR3 coding sequence is TGTGCCACCAGCAGACAGGGGTCTTACGAGCAGTACTTC. Its protein product is CATSRQGSYEQYF. Combining the CDR3 with reference TRBV15 and TRBJ2-7 gives the whole variable domain DAMVIQNPRYQVTQFGKPVTLSCSQTLNHNVMYWYQQKSSQAPKLLFHYYDKDFNNEADTPDNFQSRRPNTSFCFLDIRSPGLGDTAMYLCATSRQGSYEQYFGPGTRLTVT.

In its sample, this clonotype was seen a few times. The rearrangement joins TRBV11-2 to TRBJ1-4; D perhaps matches TRBD1 (5 bases). CDR3 length equals 18 residues. The ends were cut back, 2 bases at V and 8 bases at J, with 24 bases in the middle. Germline V CDR1 and CDR2: SGHAT, FQNNGV. Here the CDR3 reads CASSLISGPAAEEEKLFF. The CDR3, as DNA: TGTGCCAGCAGCTTAATCTCGGGGCCGGCGGCAGAGGAGGAAAAACTGTTTTTT.

This clonotype turned up a few times. This sequence joins TRBV21-1 and TRBJ2-7; the D segment call TRBD1 is taken from the table without a DNA check. TRBV21-1 is described as a pseudogene. This CDR3 has 12 amino acids. CDR3 residues: CASSKQGGEQYF. The CDR3 DNA reads TGTGCCAGCAGCAAGCAGGGGGGCGAGCAGTACTTC.

The rearrangement joins TRBV11-3 to TRBJ2-1, with D uncertain. The CDR3 extends over 17 amino acids. Trimming took 4 bases from V and 0 from J, leaving 16 bases between them. The germline V gene has CDR1 SGHNT and CDR2 YENEEA. The CDR3 reads CASSSHLAASSYNEQFF. The DNA of the CDR3 is TGTGCCAGCAGCTCCCACTTAGCAGCTAGCTCCTACAATGAGCAGTTCTTC.

The chain employs TRBV27 and TRBJ1-2, with 9 bases lining up with TRBD1. After removal of 3 bases from V and 8 bases from J, the junction contained 10 bases not matched to a gene. The CDR3 contains 15 residues. From germline, CDR1 is MNHEY and CDR2 SMNVEV (reference sequence). The CDR3 sequence is CASSFLPGQGSGYTF. For the CDR3, the DNA is TGTGCCAGCAGTTTTCTCCCGGGACAGGGTAGCGGCTACACCTTC.

This clonotype was observed a handful of times. CDR3 in DNA: TGTGCCAGCAGCTTAGCTCGTACCCGCACAGATACGCAGTATTTT. Residues: CASSLARTRTDTQYF. The J gene is TRBJ2-3, the V gene TRBV7-2; D remains ambiguous. V was pared by 0 bases and J by 1 base, with 8 bases between. Germline lookup yields CDR1 SGHTA and CDR2 FQGNSA. The CDR3 runs to 15 residues. Filled out from reference TRBV7-2 and TRBJ2-3, the complete variable domain reads GAGVSQSPSNKVTEKGKDVELRCDPISGHTALYWYRQSLGQGLEFLIYFQGNSAPDKSGLPSDRFSAERTGGSVSTLTIQRTQQEDSAVYLCASSLARTRTDTQYFGPGTRLTVL.

This clonotype occurred many times. The rearrangement links TRBV12-3 or TRBV12-4 to TRBJ2-2; no clear D. The CDR3 length is 12 residues. V was shortened by 5 bases and J by 4 bases, with 5 bases between the two germline ends. CDR3 nucleotide sequence: TGTGCCAGCAGTCGATCCACCGGGGAGCTGTTTTTT. Its translation: CASSRSTGELFF.

The chain joins TRBV6-2 or TRBV6-3 to TRBJ2-7; no clear D gene. The germline V and J ends were trimmed by 8 bases and 6 bases, with 8 bases remaining between them. The germline V gene encodes CDR1 MNHEY and CDR2 SVGEGT. This CDR3 region has 10 residues. CDR3 coding DNA: TGTGCCAGCCACGGCGGCGAGCAGTACGTC. Translation gives CASHGGEQYV.

The rearrangement uses TRBV9 and TRBJ2-1; D is possibly TRBD1 or TRBD2 (5 bases each). Trimming removed 3 bases from V and 8 bases from J, with 15 bases in between. The CDR3 contains 14 residues. CDR1 is SGDLS, CDR2 YYNGEE, per germline. CDR3 protein: CASSGGVGSHEQFF. DNA for the CDR3: TGTGCCAGCAGCGGAGGGGTCGGCAGCCATGAGCAGTTCTTC.

The chain combines TRBV4-1 with TRBJ2-1; 7 bases fit TRBD1. The CDR3 totals 15 residues. CDR1 and CDR2 from the germline V gene are MGHRA and YSYEKL. Trimming cost V 4 bases and J 8 bases; bases outside gene matches: 11. CDR3 sequence reads: CASSLIGGQWDEQFF. The DNA for the CDR3 is TGCGCCAGCAGCCTCATAGGGGGCCAGTGGGATGAGCAGTTCTTC.

This clonotype was counted only a few times. V gene TRBV20-1 combines with J gene TRBJ2-3; D gene unclear. This CDR3 comprises 14 residues. Trimming pared 5 bases from V and 0 bases from J, leaving 12 bases between. Germline CDR1 is DFQATT and CDR2 is SNEGSKA (reference sequence). This CDR3 is CSALQLSSTDTQYF. CDR3 nucleotide sequence: TGCAGTGCTCTACAGTTGTCTAGCACAGATACGCAGTATTTT.

The chain couples TRBV6-2 or TRBV6-3 to TRBJ1-5; 9 bases fit TRBD1. Germline-derived CDR1 and CDR2 are MNHEY and SVGEGT. The CDR3 has 15 amino acids. With 5 bases clipped from V and 7 bases from J, the junction kept 9 bases outside the gene matches. The CDR3 coding sequence is TGTGCCAGCAGTCCCCTGACAGGGGGAGACCAGCCCCAGCATTTT. Protein product: CASSPLTGGDQPQHF.

The chain carries TRBV5-1 and TRBJ2-7; 8 bases agree with TRBD1. This CDR3 has 13 amino acids. J gave up 5 bases and V 4 bases, and 5 bases lay outside the gene matches. Germline CDR1 SGHRS, CDR2 YFSETQ. The DNA for the CDR3 is TGCGCCAGCAGCCGGACAGGGTACGACGAGCAGTACGTC. Encoded protein: CASSRTGYDEQYV.

This clonotype was seen a handful of times. The rearrangement joins TRBV13 to TRBJ1-1; D gene ambiguous. From germline, CDR1 is PRHDT and CDR2 FYEKMQ (reference sequence). Trimming shortened V by 5 bases and J by 4 bases, and 8 bases separated the two germline ends. The CDR3 spans 12 residues. The CDR3: CASSTHPTEAFF. The CDR3 DNA follows: TGTGCCAGCAGCACCCATCCCACTGAAGCTTTCTTT. Full variable domain (rest looked up from reference TRBV13 and TRBJ1-1): AAGVIQSPRHLIKEKRETATLKCYPIPRHDTVYWYQQGPGQDPQFLISFYEKMQSDKGSIPDRFSAQQFSDYHSELNMSSLELGDSALYFCASSTHPTEAFFGQGTRLTVV.

The chain employs TRBV4-3 and TRBJ2-7; 8 bases map to TRBD1. CDR1 and CDR2 from the germline V gene are LGHNA and YSLEER. This CDR3 is 15 amino acids long. V gave up 5 bases and J gave up 4 bases; unmatched junction bases: 10. CDR3 coding DNA: TGCGCCAGCAGCGCTCACAGGGGGTTGGTTTACGAGCAGTACTTC. Translating gives CASSAHRGLVYEQYF.

A few counts support this clonotype. The chain links TRBV4-3 to TRBJ1-6; D is unclear. V lost 0 bases and J 0 bases, leaving 9 bases between the germline ends. Germline CDR1 and CDR2: LGHNA and YSLEER. This CDR3 spans 17 amino acids. CDR3: CASSQEHPSSYNSPLHF. In DNA, the CDR3 is TGCGCCAGCAGCCAAGAACACCCGAGCTCCTATAATTCACCCCTCCACTTT.

V and J are TRBV5-4 and TRBJ2-7, with D perhaps matching TRBD2 (7 bases). Germline V CDR1 and CDR2: SGHNT, YYREEE (reference sequence). This CDR3 spans 15 amino acids. V was clipped by 4 bases and J by 0 bases, with 14 bases between them. The CDR3 region is CASSPGGQASYEQYV. The CDR3 DNA follows: TGTGCCAGCAGCCCGGGGGGACAAGCCTCCTACGAGCAGTACGTC.

J is TRBJ1-5 and V is TRBV7-8; D uncertain. Trimming stripped 4 bases from V and 0 bases from J, with 7 bases between. CDR3 length: 14 amino acids. The germline gives CDR1 SGHVS, CDR2 FQNEAQ. The DNA of the CDR3 is TGTGCCAGCAGCTCGGAACTTAGCAATCAGCCCCAGCATTTT. This translates into CASSSELSNQPQHF.

The chain joins TRBV12-3 or TRBV12-4 to TRBJ1-5; 8 bases are shared with TRBD1. The CDR3 is 15 amino acids. The ends lost 5 bases at V and 1 base at J; junction bases unmatched: 4. The CDR3 bases are TGTGCCAGCAGTAGGACAGGGTTGAGCAATCAGCCCCAGCATTTT. This codes for CASSRTGLSNQPQHF.

This clonotype occurred a few times. This chain links TRBV5-8 with TRBJ2-5; D is unclear. Trimming removed 4 bases from V and 1 base from J, with 14 bases in between. Germline V gives CDR1 SGHTS, CDR2 YDEGEE. CDR3 size: 15 residues. CDR3 region: CASSHVGLLQETQYF. Here the CDR3 DNA reads TGTGCCAGCAGCCATGTAGGCCTACTCCAAGAGACCCAGTACTTC.

V is TRBV4-1 and J is TRBJ2-1; D not resolved. This CDR3 spans 13 amino acids. Germline CDR1 MGHRA, CDR2 YSYEKL. V was cut by 4 bases and J by 3 bases, with 7 bases left in between. The CDR3: CASSPHGYNEQFF. The CDR3 coding sequence is TGCGCCAGCAGCCCGCATGGCTACAATGAGCAGTTCTTC.

The chain links TRBV20-1 to TRBJ1-1; no definite D call. From germline, CDR1 is DFQATT and CDR2 SNEGSKA (reference sequence). The CDR3 is made up of 14 amino acids. Trimming removed 1 base at V and 3 bases at J, with 12 bases between. The CDR3 sequence: CSARAQDWYTEAFF. CDR3 DNA: TGCAGTGCTAGAGCCCAGGACTGGTACACTGAAGCTTTCTTT.

This clonotype has more than one count but fewer than ten. This rearrangement joins TRBV5-5 to TRBJ1-1; maybe TRBD1 (5 bases). Between the trimmed V and J ends, which lost 4 bases and 0 bases, there was a span of 10 bases. The germline gives CDR1 SGHKS, CDR2 YYEKEE (reference sequence). This CDR3 spans 14 amino acids. The CDR3, as DNA: TGTGCCAGCAGCGCGGGACCGTTGAACACTGAAGCTTTCTTT. Its translation is CASSAGPLNTEAFF.

The chain is built from TRBV29-1 and TRBJ1-1; weak D call: TRBD1 (5 bases). The CDR3 is 12 amino acids. Germline CDR1 SQVTM, CDR2 ANQGSEA. The ends were cut back, 4 bases at V and 5 bases at J, with 11 bases in the middle. The CDR3 region is CSVVWGGTEAFF. In nucleotides, the CDR3 is TGCAGCGTTGTGTGGGGGGGTACTGAAGCTTTCTTT.

The chain has TRBV7-9 and TRBJ2-1; D gene uncertain. V was pared by 5 bases and J by 2 bases, with 13 bases between. The CDR3 totals 15 residues. Germline-derived CDR1 and CDR2 are SEHNR and FQNEAQ (reference sequence). The chain's CDR3 is CASSLKGRTYNEQFF. CDR3 in DNA: TGTGCCAGCAGCCTTAAGGGCAGAACCTACAATGAGCAGTTCTTC.

V gene TRBV20-1 combines with J gene TRBJ2-2; D gene uncertain. In germline, CDR1 is DFQATT, CDR2 SNEGSKA (reference sequence). Trimming cost V 2 bases and J 0 bases, with 10 bases left between them. The CDR3 contains 15 residues. The CDR3 DNA reads as TGCAGTGCTAGACTCGGCTGGTCGAACACCGGGGAGCTGTTTTTT. This gives the protein CSARLGWSNTGELFF.